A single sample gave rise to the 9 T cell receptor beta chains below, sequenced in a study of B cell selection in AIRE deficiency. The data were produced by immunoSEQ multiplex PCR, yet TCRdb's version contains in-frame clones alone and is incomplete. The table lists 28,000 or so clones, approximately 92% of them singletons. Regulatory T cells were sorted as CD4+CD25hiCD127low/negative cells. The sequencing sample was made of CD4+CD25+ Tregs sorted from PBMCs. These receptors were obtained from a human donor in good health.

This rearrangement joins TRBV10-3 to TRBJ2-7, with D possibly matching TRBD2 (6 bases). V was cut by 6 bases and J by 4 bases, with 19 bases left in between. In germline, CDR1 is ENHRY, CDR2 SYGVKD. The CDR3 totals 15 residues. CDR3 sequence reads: CAIRSTQGGIYEQYF. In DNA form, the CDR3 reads TGTGCCATCAGGTCGACTCAGGGCGGGATTTACGAGCAGTACTTC.

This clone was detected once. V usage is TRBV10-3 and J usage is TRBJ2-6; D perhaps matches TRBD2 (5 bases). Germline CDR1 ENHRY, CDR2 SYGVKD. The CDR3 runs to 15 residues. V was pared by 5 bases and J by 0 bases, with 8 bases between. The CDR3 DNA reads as TGTGCCATCAGTCCGGGGTCCTCTGGGGCCAACGTCCTGACTTTC. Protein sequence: CAISPGSSGANVLTF.

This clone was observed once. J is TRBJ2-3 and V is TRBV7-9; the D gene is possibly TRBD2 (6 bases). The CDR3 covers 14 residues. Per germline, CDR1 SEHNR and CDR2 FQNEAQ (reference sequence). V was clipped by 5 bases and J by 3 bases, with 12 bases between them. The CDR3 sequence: CASSPRRETDTQYF. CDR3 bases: TGTGCCAGCAGCCCCCGGAGGGAAACAGATACGCAGTATTTT.

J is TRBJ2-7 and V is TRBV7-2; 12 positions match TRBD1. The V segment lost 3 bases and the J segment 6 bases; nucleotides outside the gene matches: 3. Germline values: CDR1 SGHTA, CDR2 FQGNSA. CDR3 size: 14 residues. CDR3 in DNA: TGTGCCAGCAGCTTGGGACAGGGGGCCTCCGAGCAGTACTTC. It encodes CASSLGQGASEQYF. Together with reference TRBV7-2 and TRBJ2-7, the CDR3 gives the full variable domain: GAGVSQSPSNKVTEKGKDVELRCDPISGHTALYWYRQSLGQGLEFLIYFQGNSAPDKSGLPSDRFSAERTGGSVSTLTIQRTQQEDSAVYLCASSLGQGASEQYFGPGTRLTVT.

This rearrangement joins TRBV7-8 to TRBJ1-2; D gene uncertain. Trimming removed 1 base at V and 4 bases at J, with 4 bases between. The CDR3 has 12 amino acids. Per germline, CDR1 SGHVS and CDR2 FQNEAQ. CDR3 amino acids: CASSLGSYGYTF. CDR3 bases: TGTGCCAGCAGCTTAGGCAGCTATGGCTACACCTTC.

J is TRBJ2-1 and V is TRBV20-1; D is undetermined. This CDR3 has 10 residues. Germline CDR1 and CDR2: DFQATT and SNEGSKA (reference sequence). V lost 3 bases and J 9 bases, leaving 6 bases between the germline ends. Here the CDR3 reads CSASLGEQFF. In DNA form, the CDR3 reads TGCAGTGCTAGTTTGGGTGAGCAGTTCTTC.

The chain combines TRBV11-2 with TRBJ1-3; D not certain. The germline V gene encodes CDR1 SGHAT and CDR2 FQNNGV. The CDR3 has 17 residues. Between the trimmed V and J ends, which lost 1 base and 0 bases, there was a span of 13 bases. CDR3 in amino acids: CASSLVKGSSSGNTIYF. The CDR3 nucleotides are TGTGCCAGCAGCTTAGTAAAGGGATCCAGCTCTGGAAACACCATATATTTT.

Here the CDR3 DNA reads TGCGCCAGCAGCTTGGCTCAGGGAGTTCCAGATACGCAGTATTTT. Translated: CASSLAQGVPDTQYF. This sequence joins TRBV5-1 and TRBJ2-3, with D perhaps TRBD1 or TRBD2 (5 bases each). CDR3 length equals 15 residues. The germline V and J ends were trimmed by 0 bases and 4 bases, with 12 bases remaining between them. CDR1 and CDR2 from the germline V gene are SGHRS and YFSETQ. Looking up the rest from reference TRBV5-1 and TRBJ2-3 gives the full variable domain: KAGVTQTPRYLIKTRGQQVTLSCSPISGHRSVSWYQQTPGQGLQFLFEYFSETQRNKGNFPGRFSGRQFSNSRSEMNVSTLELGDSALYLCASSLAQGVPDTQYFGPGTRLTVL.

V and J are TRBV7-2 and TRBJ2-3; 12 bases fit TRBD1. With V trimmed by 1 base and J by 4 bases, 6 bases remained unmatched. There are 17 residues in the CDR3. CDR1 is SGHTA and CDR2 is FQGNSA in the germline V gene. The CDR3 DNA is TGTGCCAGCAGCTTAGGGGGACAGGGGGCGGTTTCAGATACGCAGTATTTT. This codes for CASSLGGQGAVSDTQYF. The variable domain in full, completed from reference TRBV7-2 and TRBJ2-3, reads GAGVSQSPSNKVTEKGKDVELRCDPISGHTALYWYRQSLGQGLEFLIYFQGNSAPDKSGLPSDRFSAERTGGSVSTLTIQRTQQEDSAVYLCASSLGGQGAVSDTQYFGPGTRLTVL.